This T cell receptor (beta chain) was sequenced for a study of patients and donors after allogeneic stem cell transplantation. The CDR3 loop spans 18 amino acids. Looked up from germline, CDR1 is SGHAT and CDR2 is FQNNGV. The V gene end was trimmed by 0 bases and the J gene end by 1 base; junction bases not matched to a gene: 11. TCRdb analysed the RT-PCR reads with MiXCR anew, one entry per CDR3 protein. This repertoire shows roughly 880,000 distinct CDR3 sequences, more than 15% found once; its top ten account for around 6%. The clonotype was recovered from a human donor who was either an allogeneic HSCT recipient or a stem cell or donor lymphocyte infusion donor (not recorded which). It is not recorded whose cells these are; they may come from a transplant donor. Sequencing input: blood, either unsorted or a sorted T cell fraction (not recorded which). The V call is TRBV11-2, the J call TRBJ2-5, with 7 bases fitting TRBD2. The CDR3 DNA reads as TGTGCCAGCAGCTTAGAAGGGGTACTAGCGTCAACCCAAGAGACCCAGTACTTC. As protein: CASSLEGVLASTQETQYF.